Sequencing of this T cell receptor beta chain was carried out in a study of T cells after yellow fever vaccination. On the study more broadly: Where fractions had low cell numbers, libraries were prepared from them with the SMART-Seq v4 Ultra Low Input RNA kit.

Study findings and constraints: Although most clonotypes did not, a small share appeared in both CD4 and CD8 compartments. Subsequent booster samples again held most clones from primary vaccination (around 96% CD4, about 86% CD8).

Details on this clonotype: Its antigen is as yet unknown.

CDR1 is SGHTA, CDR2 FQGNSA, per germline. This CDR3 is built from 14 residues. The ends were cut back, 5 bases at V and 1 base at J, with 11 bases in the middle. By 5'RACE template switching, TCR cDNA was produced, with a universal primer site and UMIs added in the process. Via MiXCR, TCRdb re-called the 5' RACE reads, giving one row per CDR3 protein. The sample shows roughly 520,000 distinct CDR3 sequences, 20% to 25% of them seen only once. The chain is built from TRBV7-2 and TRBJ1-1; D is unclear. The material was PBMCs, obtained roughly 20 days after the first yellow fever vaccination. The receptor's source is a young man who received the YFV17D yellow fever vaccine. The CDR3 DNA reads TGTGCCAGCAGCCCCTTTCATGCGAACACTGAAGCTTTCTTT. Its translation: CASSPFHANTEAFF.